This T cell receptor (beta chain) was sequenced for a study of blood T cells in healthy people across ages. This CDR3 has 14 residues. Germline V gene lookup returns CDR1 SGHTA and CDR2 FQGTGA. As regards this clonotype: A read error may account for a junction end that differs from germline.

PCR was performed a second time for about 7 to 12 cycles using a sample-barcoded 5' primer and a J-beta primer mix. TCRdb ran MiXCR on the 5' RACE reads and lists one entry per CDR3 protein. The sample contains under 2 million distinct CDR3 sequences, 30% to 35% of which appear only once. The sequencing sample was made of blood. This clonotype originated in a woman aged 25 to 39 in good health. The chain uses TRBV7-3 and TRBJ2-1; no clear D. CDR3 sequence: CANSHLERGDEQFF. In nucleotides, the CDR3 is TGTGCCAACAGCCATCTTGAGCGTGGTGATGAGCAGTTCTTC.